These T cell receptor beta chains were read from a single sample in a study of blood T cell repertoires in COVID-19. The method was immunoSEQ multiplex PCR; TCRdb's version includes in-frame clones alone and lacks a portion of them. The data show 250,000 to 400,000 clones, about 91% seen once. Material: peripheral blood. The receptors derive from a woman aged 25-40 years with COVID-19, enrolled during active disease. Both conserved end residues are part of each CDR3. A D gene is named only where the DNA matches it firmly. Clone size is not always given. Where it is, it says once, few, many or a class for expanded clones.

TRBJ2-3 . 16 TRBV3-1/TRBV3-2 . CASSHMRRAGTDTQYF TGTGCCAGCAGCCACATGCGCAGGGCTGGCACAGATACGCAGTATTTT
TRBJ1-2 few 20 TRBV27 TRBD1 CASSLSPRSGSGGANYGYTF TGTGCCAGCAGTTTATCGCCGAGATCTGGCTCAGGGGGAGCTAACTATGGCTACACCTTC
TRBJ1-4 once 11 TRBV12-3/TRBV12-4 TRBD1 CASRQGSKLFF TGTGCCAGCCGACAGGGCTCAAAACTGTTTTTT
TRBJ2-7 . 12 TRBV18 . CASGDKLYEQYF TGTGCCAGTGGTGACAAGCTCTACGAGCAGTACTTC
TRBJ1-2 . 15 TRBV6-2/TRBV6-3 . CASSSNRTPNYGYTF TGTGCCAGCAGTTCAAATAGGACACCTAACTATGGCTACACCTTC
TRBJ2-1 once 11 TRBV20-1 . CSARVRNEQFF TGCAGTGCTAGAGTACGGAATGAGCAGTTCTTC
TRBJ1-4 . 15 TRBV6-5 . CASSYFGGTNEKLFF TGTGCCAGCAGTTACTTCGGTGGAACTAATGAAAAACTGTTTTTT
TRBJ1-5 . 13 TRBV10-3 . CAISEGGDQPQHF TGTGCCATCAGTGAAGGAGGGGATCAGCCCCAGCATTTT
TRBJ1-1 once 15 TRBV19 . CASSILGAVSTEAFF TGTGCCAGTAGTATTCTAGGTGCCGTCAGCACTGAAGCTTTCTTT
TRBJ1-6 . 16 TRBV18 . CASSQGGSGHNSPLHF TGTGCCAGCTCACAAGGGGGATCCGGGCATAATTCACCCCTCCACTTT
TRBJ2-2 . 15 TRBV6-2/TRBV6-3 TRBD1 CASSYSRGRIGELFF TGTGCCAGCAGTTACTCGAGGGGGCGCATAGGAGAGCTGTTTTTT
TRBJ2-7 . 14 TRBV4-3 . CASSHAAGVNEQYF TGCGCCAGCAGCCATGCTGCAGGGGTAAACGAGCAGTACTTC
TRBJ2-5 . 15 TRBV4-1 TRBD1 CASSQVQGVGETQYF TGCGCCAGCAGCCAAGTACAGGGGGTTGGAGAGACCCAGTACTTC
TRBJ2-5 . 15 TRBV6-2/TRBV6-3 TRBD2 CASSSLAGESETQYF TGTGCCAGCAGTTCCCTAGCGGGGGAGTCGGAGACCCAGTACTTC
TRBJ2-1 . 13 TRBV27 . CASSSPGYNEQFF TGTGCCAGCAGTTCACCAGGTTACAATGAGCAGTTCTTC
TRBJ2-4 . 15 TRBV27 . CASRLQGGHGNIQYF TGTGCCAGCAGGTTGCAAGGCGGGCACGGAAACATTCAGTACTTC
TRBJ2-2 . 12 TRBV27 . CASSFGGGELFF TGTGCCAGCAGTTTTGGAGGCGGGGAGCTGTTTTTT
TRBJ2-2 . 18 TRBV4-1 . CASSPFFQAGTNTGELFF TGCGCCAGCAGCCCGTTCTTTCAAGCGGGTACTAACACCGGGGAGCTGTTTTTT
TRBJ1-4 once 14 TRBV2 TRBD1 CASRGTANNEKLFF TGTGCCAGCAGGGGGACAGCCAATAATGAAAAACTGTTTTTT
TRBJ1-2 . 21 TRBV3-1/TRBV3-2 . CASSHIDRTSPHRGYSYGYTF TGTGCCAGCAGCCATATCGACAGGACAAGTCCCCACAGAGGTTACTCCTATGGCTACACCTTC
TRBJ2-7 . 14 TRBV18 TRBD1 CASSQGQGIDEQYF TGTGCCAGCTCCCAGGGACAGGGCATCGACGAGCAGTACTTC
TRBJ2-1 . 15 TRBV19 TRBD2 CASSPASGGHNEQFF TGTGCCAGTAGTCCGGCTAGCGGGGGGCACAATGAGCAGTTCTTC
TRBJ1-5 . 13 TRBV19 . CASSTRANQPQHF TGTGCCAGTAGTACCAGGGCTAATCAGCCCCAGCATTTT
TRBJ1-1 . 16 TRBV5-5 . CASCKYPGTRNTEAFF TGTGCCAGCTGCAAATACCCCGGGACAAGGAACACTGAAGCTTTCTTT
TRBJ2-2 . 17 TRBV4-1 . CASSQDRARGSGGELFF TGCGCCAGCAGCCAAGATCGGGCCAGGGGCTCGGGCGGGGAGCTGTTTTTT
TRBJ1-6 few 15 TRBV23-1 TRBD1 CASSQSSAGGSPLHF TGCGCCAGCAGTCAATCGTCGGCAGGGGGATCACCCCTCCACTTT
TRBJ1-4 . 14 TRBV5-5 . CASSSGQWDEKLFF TGTGCCAGCAGCTCCGGACAGTGGGATGAAAAACTGTTTTTT
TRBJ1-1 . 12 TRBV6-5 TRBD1 CASSRGQTEAFF TGTGCCAGCAGTAGGGGGCAGACTGAAGCTTTCTTT
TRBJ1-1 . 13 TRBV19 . CASSLGQNTEAFF TGTGCCAGTAGTCTTGGACAGAACACTGAAGCTTTCTTT
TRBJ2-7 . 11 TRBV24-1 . CATSEGRAQYF TGTGCCACCAGTGAGGGCAGAGCGCAGTACTTC
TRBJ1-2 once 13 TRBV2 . CASSPRTVGGYTF TGTGCCAGCAGCCCCAGGACAGTCGGTGGCTACACCTTC
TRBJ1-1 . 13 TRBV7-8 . CASSLRQGTEAFF TGTGCCAGCAGCTTAAGACAAGGAACTGAAGCTTTCTTT
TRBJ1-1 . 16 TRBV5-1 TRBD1 CASSTGQGAGNTEAFF TGCGCCAGCAGCACCGGACAGGGGGCAGGGAACACTGAAGCTTTCTTT
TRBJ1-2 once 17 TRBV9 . CASSGWRGQWVGYGYTF TGTGCCAGCAGCGGTTGGCGCGGACAGTGGGTCGGCTATGGCTACACCTTC
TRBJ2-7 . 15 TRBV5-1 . CASSALIGSSYEQYF TGCGCCAGCAGCGCCCTTATTGGTAGCTCCTACGAGCAGTACTTC
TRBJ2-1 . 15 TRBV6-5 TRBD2 CASSPSGGAGNEQFF TGTGCCAGCAGTCCTAGCGGGGGGGCCGGGAATGAGCAGTTCTTC
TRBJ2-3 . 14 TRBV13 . CASSDQGSTDTQYF TGTGCCAGCAGCGATCAGGGCTCCACAGATACGCAGTATTTT
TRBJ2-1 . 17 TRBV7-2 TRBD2 CASSLGAVGGSRNEQFF TGTGCCAGCAGCTTAGGGGCCGTCGGGGGGAGCAGAAATGAGCAGTTCTTC
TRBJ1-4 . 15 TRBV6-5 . CASSYSGARSEKLFF TGTGCCAGCAGTTACTCGGGGGCGCGGAGTGAAAAACTGTTTTTT
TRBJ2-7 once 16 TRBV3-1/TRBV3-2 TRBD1 CASSQLGQGAFSEQYF TGTGCCAGCAGCCAGTTGGGACAGGGGGCTTTTAGTGAGCAGTACTTC
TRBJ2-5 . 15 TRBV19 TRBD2 CASSIGWTSTETQYF TGTGCCAGTAGTATAGGGTGGACTAGCACAGAGACCCAGTACTTC
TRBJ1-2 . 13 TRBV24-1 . CATSDSGLLGYTF TGTGCCACCAGTGATAGCGGGTTGCTGGGCTACACCTTC
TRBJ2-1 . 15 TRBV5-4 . CASSLGLQDGNEQFF TGTGCCAGCAGCTTAGGACTCCAAGATGGGAATGAGCAGTTCTTC
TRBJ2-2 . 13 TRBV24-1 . CATHASDTGELFF TGTGCCACCCACGCTAGTGACACCGGGGAGCTGTTTTTT
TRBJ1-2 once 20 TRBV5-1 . CASSPVKQGGNRVFIPGYTF TGCGCCAGCAGCCCGGTTAAACAGGGCGGCAACAGGGTTTTTATCCCTGGCTACACCTTC
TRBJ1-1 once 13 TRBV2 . CASTSDRNTEAFF TGTGCCAGCACCTCGGACAGGAACACTGAAGCTTTCTTT
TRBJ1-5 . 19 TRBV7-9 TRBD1 CASFRVPGQKSKGNQPQHF TGTGCCAGCTTTAGAGTTCCGGGACAGAAATCAAAGGGCAATCAGCCCCAGCATTTT
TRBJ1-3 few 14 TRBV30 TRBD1 CAGETGFSGNTIYF TGTGCCGGAGAGACAGGGTTCTCTGGAAACACCATATATTTT
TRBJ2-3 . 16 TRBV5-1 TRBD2 CASSLFAGGRQDTQYF TGCGCCAGCAGCTTGTTTGCGGGGGGGCGACAAGATACGCAGTATTTT
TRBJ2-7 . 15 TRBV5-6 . CASSIPGTSVYEQYF TGTGCCAGCAGCATACCCGGGACATCAGTGTACGAGCAGTACTTC
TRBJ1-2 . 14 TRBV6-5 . CASTDQGRHYGYTF TGTGCCAGCACCGATCAGGGTCGTCACTATGGCTACACCTTC
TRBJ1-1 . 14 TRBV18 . CASSQGAGNTEAFF TGTGCCAGCTCCCAAGGAGCCGGGAACACTGAAGCTTTCTTT
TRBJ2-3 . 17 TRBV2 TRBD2 CASSEGPAGGVMDTQYF TGTGCCAGCAGTGAAGGTCCGGCGGGGGGGGTAATGGATACGCAGTATTTT
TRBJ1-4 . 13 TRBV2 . CASSVPRGEKLFF TGTGCCAGCAGTGTCCCGAGAGGCGAAAAACTGTTTTTT
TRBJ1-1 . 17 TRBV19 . CASSNPRRGIQNTEAFF TGTGCCAGTAGTAACCCCCGTAGGGGAATCCAGAACACTGAAGCTTTCTTT